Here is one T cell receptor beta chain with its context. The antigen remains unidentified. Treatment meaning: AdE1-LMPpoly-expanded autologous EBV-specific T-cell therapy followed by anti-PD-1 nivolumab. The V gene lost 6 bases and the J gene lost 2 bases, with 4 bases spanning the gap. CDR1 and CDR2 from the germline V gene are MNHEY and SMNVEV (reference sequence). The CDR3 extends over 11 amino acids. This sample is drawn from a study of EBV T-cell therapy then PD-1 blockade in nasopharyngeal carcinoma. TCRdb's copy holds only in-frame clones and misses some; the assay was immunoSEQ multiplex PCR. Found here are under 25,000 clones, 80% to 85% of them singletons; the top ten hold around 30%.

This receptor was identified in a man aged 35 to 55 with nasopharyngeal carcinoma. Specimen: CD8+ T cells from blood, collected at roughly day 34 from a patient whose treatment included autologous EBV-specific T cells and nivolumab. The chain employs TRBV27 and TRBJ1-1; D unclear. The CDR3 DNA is TGTGCCAGCAGGGGAAACACTGAAGCTTTCTTT. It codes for CASRGNTEAFF.